This T cell receptor (beta chain) originates from a study of shared clonotypes between healthy human individuals. General study points: The study's rarefaction showed incomplete sorted-subset sequencing despite large depth.

Profiled with immunoSEQ multiplex PCR; TCRdb holds only in-frame clones, not every one. The repertoire consists of 2 million to 2.5 million clones, with approximately 90% occurring once and the leading ten covering about 0.41%. The V and J ends lost 4 bases and 1 base, in that order; junction bases with no gene match: 2. The CDR3 is 15 amino acids. Germline values: CDR1 SGHRS, CDR2 YFSETQ. Concerning this clone itself: Its target is not known.

The sequence came from a man between 18 and 35 years old in good health. Some clones in this sample may be carry-over from other donors' samples. What was sequenced was naive CD4+ T cells from PBMCs. Subset meaning: CD45RA+ positively selected. The chain carries TRBV5-1 and TRBJ2-3; 11 nucleotides agree with TRBD2. Here the CDR3 DNA reads TGCGCCAGCAGCGCGGGACTAGCGGGCACAGATACGCAGTATTTT. It yields the protein CASSAGLAGTDTQYF.